This T cell receptor beta chain emerged from a study of cytomegalovirus exposure and HLA in healthy donors. General study points: Follow-up analysis later connected one missense variant in DCLRE1C with trimming of TCR beta V- and J-genes.

Both 60 Vbeta primers and 13 Jbeta primers went into the PCR. The protocol was immunoSEQ multiplex PCR, while the TCRdb copy is restricted to in-frame clones and leaves out a portion. The sample consists of approximately 170,000 clones, over 70% of them appearing once. In the case of this clone: Its antigen is unidentified.

From germline, CDR1 is SGHRS and CDR2 YFSETQ. Between the trimmed V and J ends, which lost 0 bases and 5 bases, there was a span of 12 bases. The CDR3 length is 14 residues. The material sequenced was PBMCs. This receptor was taken from a woman between 25 and 40 years old in good health and CMV-seropositive. The chain links TRBV5-1 to TRBJ2-7; D not certain. Written as DNA, the CDR3 is TGCGCCAGCAGCTTGGGGGCCCAGATGAACGAGCAGTACTTC. Translated: CASSLGAQMNEQYF. Filled out from reference TRBV5-1 and TRBJ2-7, the complete variable domain reads KAGVTQTPRYLIKTRGQQVTLSCSPISGHRSVSWYQQTPGQGLQFLFEYFSETQRNKGNFPGRFSGRQFSNSRSEMNVSTLELGDSALYLCASSLGAQMNEQYFGPGTRLTVT.